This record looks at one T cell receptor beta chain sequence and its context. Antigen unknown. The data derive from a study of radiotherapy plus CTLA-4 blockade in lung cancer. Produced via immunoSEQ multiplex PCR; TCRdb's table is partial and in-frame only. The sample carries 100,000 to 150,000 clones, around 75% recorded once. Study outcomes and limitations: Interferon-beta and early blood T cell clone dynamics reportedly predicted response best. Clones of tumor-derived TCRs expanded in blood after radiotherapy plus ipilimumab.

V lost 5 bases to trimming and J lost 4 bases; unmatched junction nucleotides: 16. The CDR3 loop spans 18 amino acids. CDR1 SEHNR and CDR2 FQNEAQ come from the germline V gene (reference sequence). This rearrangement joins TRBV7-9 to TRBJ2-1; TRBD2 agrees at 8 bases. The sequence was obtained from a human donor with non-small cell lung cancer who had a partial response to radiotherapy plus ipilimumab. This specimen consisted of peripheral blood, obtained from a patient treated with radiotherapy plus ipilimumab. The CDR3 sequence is CASSKPPGGGKEYNEQFF. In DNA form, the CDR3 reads TGTGCCAGCAGCAAACCACCCGGGGGGGGAAAAGAATACAATGAGCAGTTCTTC.